One and the same sample provided the 27 T cell receptor beta chains below, sequenced in a study of T-cell memory formation after mild COVID-19 (dated by TCRdb to the early 2020s). Libraries came from 5' RACE. TCRdb lists the instrument as Illumina NovaSeq 6000. The public reads were reanalyzed by TCRdb: fastp trimming at Q25, MiXCR alignment, in-frame beta chains only. Merged by CDR3 protein, the rows form single entries marked with the most common genes and DNA. Across this sample there are around 300,000 distinct CDR3 sequences, with roughly an eighth seen only once. About a fifth of the sample is held by the ten biggest clonotypes. The sequenced material came from PBMCs or a T cell subset sorted from them (not recorded which). The origin of the receptors is a young man who had mild COVID-19 (a few samples of this study predate the infection). The sample titles of this study are shuffled in the database, so cell type and time point are left out; the donor was told from shared clones.

The rearrangement uses TRBV9 and TRBJ2-7, with 9 bases identical to TRBD1. The length of the CDR3 is 15 residues. V shed 0 bases, J shed 5 bases, and the junction held 6 bases outside the gene matches. From germline, CDR1 is SGDLS and CDR2 YYNGEE. The CDR3 region is CASSVAGQGSNEQYF. CDR3 DNA sequence: TGTGCCAGCAGCGTAGCGGGACAGGGCTCAAACGAGCAGTACTTC.

In its sample, this clonotype was seen a few times. J is TRBJ1-5 and V is TRBV7-3; D call uncertain. Germline CDR1 is SGHTA and CDR2 is FQGTGA. The CDR3 is 13 amino acids. V lost 0 bases and J 4 bases, leaving 4 bases between the germline ends. The CDR3 nucleotides read TGTGCCAGCAGCTTAACTCTAAATCAGCCCCAGCATTTT. It yields the protein CASSLTLNQPQHF.

This clonotype was counted a few times. The rearrangement uses TRBV12-3 or TRBV12-4 and TRBJ2-1; 9 bases are shared with TRBD1. This CDR3 is built from 14 residues. The V segment lost 6 bases and the J segment 6 bases; nucleotides outside the gene matches: 6. In DNA form, the CDR3 reads TGTGCCAGCAGCTGGACAGGGGAGGCCAATGAGCAGTTCTTC. Its translation: CASSWTGEANEQFF.

The V call is TRBV21-1, the J call TRBJ2-5; the table's TRBD2 call for D was not verified on the DNA. TRBV21-1 is described as a pseudogene. The CDR3 is 15 residues long. The CDR3 spells CASSGLPSSRETQYF. The CDR3 DNA reads as TGTGCCAGCAGCGGACTCCCGTCTTCAAGAGAGACCCAGTACTTC.

This clonotype was seen more than once but under ten times. The rearrangement links TRBV9 to TRBJ1-2; possibly TRBD1 for D (5 bases). The germline CDR1 and CDR2 sequences are SGDLS and YYNGEE. Trimming stripped 4 bases from V and 5 bases from J, with 18 bases between. CDR3 length equals 15 residues. CDR3 in amino acids: CASSPLWEGRYGYTF. Here the CDR3 DNA reads TGTGCCAGCAGCCCGCTGTGGGAGGGACGGTATGGCTACACCTTC.

This rearrangement joins TRBV6-5 to TRBJ2-3; D is unclear. Trimming left V 8 bases short and J 6 bases short, with 9 bases between. This CDR3 comprises 11 residues. The germline V gene encodes CDR1 MNHEY and CDR2 SVGAGI. CDR3: CASGSRDTQYF. In nucleotides, the CDR3 is TGTGCCAGCGGTTCGCGGGATACGCAGTATTTT.

The chain uses TRBV2 and TRBJ2-7, with D possibly being TRBD1 (5 bases). The CDR3 is 11 residues long. CDR1 is SNHLY and CDR2 is FYNNEI in the germline V gene. Trimming shortened V by 5 bases and J by 5 bases, and 7 bases separated the two germline ends. CDR3 amino acids: CASSPGNEQYV. The CDR3, as DNA: TGTGCCAGCAGTCCAGGGAACGAGCAGTACGTC.

This clonotype was picked up a small number of times. The CDR3, as DNA: TGTGCCAGCAGTTTATCGGGCCCCGGCACTCAGCCCCAGCATTTT. As protein: CASSLSGPGTQPQHF. V usage is TRBV27 and J usage is TRBJ1-5; the D is unclear. V was shortened by 0 bases and J by 6 bases, with 12 bases between the two germline ends. CDR1 MNHEY and CDR2 SMNVEV come from the germline V gene (reference sequence). There are 15 residues in the CDR3.

The CDR3 coding sequence is TGCGCCAGCAGCCAAGAGCCCTTTCACAGAAACACTGAAGCTTTCTTT. This translates into CASSQEPFHRNTEAFF. The chain employs TRBV4-1 and TRBJ1-1; D unresolved. CDR1 and CDR2 (germline): MGHRA, YSYEKL. Trimming took off 0 bases at V and 2 bases at J, with 13 bases between the two ends. The CDR3 consists of 16 residues.

The chain couples TRBV5-6 to TRBJ2-4; D gene ambiguous. The CDR3 sequence is 13 residues long. The V gene's germline CDR1 is SGHDT and CDR2 YYEEEE. V dropped 5 bases and J dropped 9 bases, with 15 bases sitting between them. The CDR3 sequence: CASRSAATGIQYF. In DNA, the CDR3 is TGTGCCAGCAGATCGGCCGCCACGGGCATTCAGTACTTC.

The J gene is TRBJ2-3, the V gene TRBV12-3 or TRBV12-4; D uncertain. The CDR3 is 14 residues long. Trimming cost V 6 bases and J 1 base, with 11 bases left between them. Here the CDR3 DNA reads TGTGCCAGCAGGGGCCCAAGAGGCACAGATACGCAGTATTTT. Translation: CASRGPRGTDTQYF.

This clonotype has more than one count but fewer than ten. V is TRBV7-9 and J is TRBJ1-1; no firm D call. This CDR3 has 13 amino acids. Trimming removed 5 bases from V and 4 bases from J, with 11 bases in between. CDR1 SEHNR and CDR2 FQNEAQ come from the germline V gene (reference sequence). CDR3 region: CASSRSTGTEAFF. The DNA of the CDR3 is TGTGCCAGCAGCAGGTCCACCGGCACTGAAGCTTTCTTT.

V gene TRBV5-6 combines with J gene TRBJ1-6; D perhaps matches TRBD1 (6 bases). The CDR3 is 14 amino acids. Looked up from germline, CDR1 is SGHDT and CDR2 is YYEEEE. V was cut by 1 base and J by 10 bases, with 12 bases left in between. CDR3 DNA: TGTGCCAGCAGCTTGCCGGGGGCCAGCTCACCCCTCCACTTT. This translates into CASSLPGASSPLHF.

This clonotype was found a few times. The chain combines TRBV7-2 with TRBJ2-3; weak D call: TRBD1 (6 bases). Deletions cut 5 bases from V and 3 bases from J, with 21 bases between. This CDR3 is 17 amino acids long. The V gene's germline CDR1 is SGHTA and CDR2 FQGNSA. The CDR3 DNA reads as TGTGCCAGCAGCCCTTGGACAGACGGGTCTGGGACAGATACGCAGTATTTT. It is translated as CASSPWTDGSGTDTQYF.

The chain has TRBV6-6 and TRBJ2-1; the D is unclear. The V gene's germline CDR1 is MNHNY and CDR2 SVGAGI (reference sequence). The V and J ends lost 2 bases and 10 bases respectively, with 9 bases between them. The CDR3 totals 12 residues. The DNA of the CDR3 is TGTGCCAGCAGTTACACGCTGGAGGAGCAGTTCTTC. Translation gives CASSYTLEEQFF.

This clonotype has more than one count but fewer than ten. The CDR3: CASSFPRAGGADTDTQYF. The CDR3 nucleotides read TGTGCCAGCAGCTTCCCGCGCGCGGGGGGGGCCGACACAGATACGCAGTATTTT. The chain is built from TRBV7-3 and TRBJ2-3; TRBD2 aligns across 9 bases. Germline CDR1 reads SGHTA; CDR2 reads FQGTGA. Germline trimming cut 3 bases from V and 2 bases from J; bases unmatched to any gene: 12. This CDR3 contains 18 residues.

This clonotype appeared a few times. The rearrangement joins TRBV5-1 to TRBJ2-5; possible D gene TRBD1, 7 bases. The ends were cut back, 0 bases at V and 2 bases at J, with 20 bases in the middle. The CDR3 covers 18 residues. The germline V gene encodes CDR1 SGHRS and CDR2 YFSETQ. The CDR3 nucleotides are TGCGCCAGCAGCTTGGGACAGGGATGGAGGGTGGGTCAAGAGACCCAGTACTTC. It encodes CASSLGQGWRVGQETQYF.

This clonotype was found a few times. This chain links TRBV4-3 with TRBJ1-2; TRBD1 aligns across 9 bases. The J segment lost 5 bases and the V segment lost 0 bases, leaving 4 bases of the junction unmatched. This CDR3 comprises 15 residues. Germline-derived CDR1 and CDR2 are LGHNA and YSLEER. The CDR3 reads CASSQDFGTGYGYTF. Here the CDR3 DNA reads TGCGCCAGCAGCCAAGACTTCGGGACAGGGTATGGCTACACCTTC.

The chain recombines TRBV3-1 with TRBJ2-5; D is uncertain. V lost 4 bases, J lost 0 bases, and 12 bases lay in between. This CDR3 has 15 amino acids. Germline CDR1 is LGHDT and CDR2 is YNNKEL (reference sequence). The CDR3 loop reads CASSRSLGYQETQYF. The CDR3 DNA is TGTGCCAGCAGCCGCTCCCTGGGGTACCAAGAGACCCAGTACTTC.

This clonotype occurred a few times. The chain couples TRBV29-1 to TRBJ2-7; possible D gene TRBD2, 6 bases. CDR3 size: 12 residues. The germline V gene has CDR1 SQVTM and CDR2 ANQGSEA. V lost 4 bases to trimming and J lost 0 bases, with 7 bases between them. The CDR3: CSVAGLSYEQYF. In nucleotides, the CDR3 is TGCAGCGTTGCGGGACTCTCCTACGAGCAGTACTTC.

The chain carries TRBV20-1 and TRBJ2-3, with D tentatively TRBD2 (5 bases). Trimming removed 0 bases from V and 10 bases from J, with 14 bases in between. Germline CDR1 DFQATT, CDR2 SNEGSKA (reference sequence). The CDR3 loop spans 13 amino acids. The CDR3, as DNA: TGCAGTGCTAGAGATCCCATTAGCGAGGCGCAGTATTTT. It is translated as CSARDPISEAQYF.

This clonotype has a handful of counts. The chain recombines TRBV4-1 with TRBJ2-6; D gene unclear. The CDR3 sequence is 15 residues long. The V end was cut by 1 base, the J end by 1 base, with 5 bases between. In germline, CDR1 is MGHRA, CDR2 YSYEKL. In DNA form, the CDR3 reads TGCGCCAGCAGCCAAGTCAGTTCTGGGGCCAACGTCCTGACTTTC. The encoded protein is CASSQVSSGANVLTF.

The gene calls are TRBV11-2 and TRBJ1-2; a possible D gene is TRBD1 (6 bases). The CDR3 loop spans 15 amino acids. The germline CDR1 and CDR2 sequences are SGHAT and FQNNGV. The germline V and J ends were trimmed by 5 bases and 0 bases, with 13 bases remaining between them. CDR3 sequence (DNA): TGTGCCAGCAGCGCCAAGGACAGACCTAACTATGGCTACACCTTC. Amino acids: CASSAKDRPNYGYTF. Looking up the rest from reference TRBV11-2 and TRBJ1-2 gives the full variable domain: EAGVAQSPRYKIIEKRQSVAFWCNPISGHATLYWYQQILGQGPKLLIQFQNNGVVDDSQLPKDRFSAERLKGVDSTLKIQPAKLEDSAVYLCASSAKDRPNYGYTFGSGTRLTVV.

This rearrangement joins TRBV6-5 to TRBJ2-7; 9 nucleotides line up with TRBD2. This CDR3 is built from 15 residues. Trimming at V came to 3 bases and at J to 3 bases, leaving 6 bases not matched to a gene. Germline CDR1 reads MNHEY; CDR2 reads SVGAGI. This CDR3 is CASSYVGGGVYEQYF. The CDR3 region has the DNA TGTGCCAGCAGTTATGTTGGCGGGGGGGTCTACGAGCAGTACTTC.

The gene calls are TRBV12-3 or TRBV12-4 and TRBJ2-5; 13 positions match TRBD2. The V and J ends lost 8 bases and 5 bases, in that order; junction bases with no gene match: 8. CDR3 length equals 15 residues. CDR3 sequence reads: CASSRPGLAGETQYF. CDR3 nucleotides: TGTGCCAGCTCCCGACCGGGACTAGCGGGGGAGACCCAGTACTTC.

The table lists this clonotype with many counts. The V call is TRBV6-6, the J call TRBJ2-7; 8 nucleotides align to TRBD1. The CDR3 runs to 13 residues. CDR1 is MNHNY, CDR2 SVGAGI, per germline (reference sequence). V lost 4 bases, J lost 5 bases, and 4 bases stayed unmatched. For the CDR3, the DNA is TGTGCCAGCAGTTCTGACAGGGGTAACGAGCAGTACTTC. This encodes CASSSDRGNEQYF.

The table lists this clonotype with a few counts. This sequence joins TRBV28 and TRBJ1-6; 7 bases match TRBD1. The V gene end was trimmed by 1 base and the J gene end by 7 bases; junction bases not matched to a gene: 4. Germline lookup yields CDR1 MDHEN and CDR2 SYDVKM. The CDR3 covers 15 residues. The CDR3 sequence: CASSLLGTVNSPLHF. CDR3 nucleotides: TGTGCCAGCAGTTTATTAGGGACAGTGAATTCACCCCTCCACTTT.